Below are 22 T cell receptor beta chains sequenced from a single sample in a study of blood T cell repertoires in COVID-19. Sequenced by immunoSEQ multiplex PCR; TCRdb stores in-frame clones only, minus some. Here the sample spans about 340,000 clones, roughly 90% being singletons. The sample taken for sequencing was PBMCs or T cells enriched from blood (not recorded which). Receptors were obtained from a woman aged 25 to 39 who had recovered from COVID-19.

This CDR3 is CASSQDTTGGETDTQYF. In DNA form, the CDR3 reads TGCGCCAGCAGCCAAGATACGACAGGGGGCGAGACAGATACGCAGTATTTT. The chain is built from TRBV4-3 and TRBJ2-3; the match to TRBD1 covers 10 bases. The germline gives CDR1 LGHNA, CDR2 YSLEER. The CDR3 extends over 17 amino acids. Losses at the gene ends were 0 bases for V and 3 bases for J; bases not matched to a gene: 6.

This chain joins TRBV3-1 (or the pseudogene TRBV3-2) and TRBJ2-1; a weak D match, TRBD2 (6 bases). V shed 0 bases and J shed 2 bases, with 11 bases lying between them. The CDR3 is 16 amino acids. CDR1 LGHDT and CDR2 YNNKEL come from the germline V gene (reference sequence). This CDR3 reads CASSQDRAGAYNEQFF. The CDR3 bases are TGTGCCAGCAGCCAAGATCGAGCGGGCGCCTACAATGAGCAGTTCTTC.

The J gene is TRBJ1-6, the V gene TRBV2; D possibly corresponds to TRBD1 (6 bases). The CDR3 consists of 13 residues. Germline V gives CDR1 SNHLY, CDR2 FYNNEI. Trimming cost V 8 bases and J 8 bases, with 13 bases left between them. CDR3 residues: CASLGHSDSPLHF. CDR3 nucleotides: TGTGCCAGCCTGGGACACTCAGATTCACCCCTCCACTTT. Full variable domain (outside the CDR3, taken from reference TRBV2 and TRBJ1-6): EPEVTQTPSHQVTQMGQEVILRCVPISNHLYFYWYRQILGQKVEFLVSFYNNEISEKSEIFDDQFSVERPDGSNFTLKIRSTKLEDSAMYFCASLGHSDSPLHFGNGTRLTVT.

The chain has TRBV3-1 (or the pseudogene TRBV3-2) and TRBJ1-2; possible D gene TRBD1, 5 bases. The CDR3 spans 15 residues. Looked up from germline, CDR1 is LGHDT and CDR2 is YNNKEL (reference sequence). V lost 2 bases and J lost 8, with 18 bases in between. The CDR3 sequence is CASSQTNQGWEGYTF. For the CDR3, the DNA is TGTGCCAGCAGCCAAACGAACCAGGGTTGGGAAGGCTACACCTTC.

This rearrangement joins TRBV6-1 to TRBJ1-2; 7 bases agree with TRBD1. The CDR3 is made up of 16 amino acids. With 2 bases clipped from V and 0 bases from J, the junction kept 6 bases outside the gene matches. Germline loops: CDR1 MNHNS, CDR2 SASEGT. CDR3 in amino acids: CASSENRGPTNYGYTF. In DNA, the CDR3 is TGTGCCAGCAGTGAAAACAGGGGACCAACTAACTATGGCTACACCTTC.

The chain is built from TRBV10-3 and TRBJ2-2, with 14 bases aligning to TRBD2. The CDR3 is 21 amino acids. Germline-derived CDR1 and CDR2 are ENHRY and SYGVKD. Losses at the gene ends were 6 bases for V and 0 bases for J; bases not matched to a gene: 15. The CDR3 reads CAIRPDAGLAGGTANTGELFF. DNA of the CDR3: TGTGCCATCAGGCCAGACGCCGGACTAGCGGGGGGAACCGCGAACACCGGGGAGCTGTTTTTT.

The gene calls are TRBV11-3 and TRBJ1-1; TRBD1 might be the D (6 bases). The germline CDR1 and CDR2 sequences are SGHNT and YENEEA. This CDR3 has 13 residues. V shed 5 bases and J shed 5 bases, with 12 bases lying between them. Written as DNA, the CDR3 is TGTGCCAGCAGCCCCCGGACAGCTACTGAAGCTTTCTTT. It codes for CASSPRTATEAFF.

The rearrangement joins TRBV5-1 to TRBJ2-2, with D possibly TRBD1 on 6 matching bases. Germline V gives CDR1 SGHRS, CDR2 YFSETQ. Trimming left V 3 bases short and J 1 base short, with 13 bases between. CDR3 length: 16 residues. The DNA for the CDR3 is TGCGCCAGCAGCTCCCAGGGGTTGGAGAACACCGGGGAGCTGTTTTTT. Amino acid sequence: CASSSQGLENTGELFF.

The CDR3 DNA is TGTGCCAGCAGCCCGAGCGGGCATGCTAGCTCCTACGAGCAGTACTTC. This codes for CASSPSGHASSYEQYF. The chain recombines TRBV7-3 with TRBJ2-7; D may be TRBD2 (6 bases). CDR3 length: 16 amino acids. Trimming pared 5 bases from V and 0 bases from J, leaving 17 bases between. Germline assignment: CDR1 SGHTA and CDR2 FQGTGA.

This clone was seen once. CDR3 amino acids: CASSAGQGGTEAFF. The CDR3 DNA is TGCGCCAGCAGCGCCGGACAGGGGGGGACTGAAGCTTTCTTT. The chain carries TRBV5-1 and TRBJ1-1, with TRBD1 matching 10 bases. The CDR3 runs 14 residues. Per the germline V gene, CDR1 is SGHRS and CDR2 is YFSETQ. The junction had 5 bases not matched to a gene; V was cut back by 4 bases and J by 5 bases.

V usage is TRBV3-1 (or the pseudogene TRBV3-2) and J usage is TRBJ2-7, with a weak D call TRBD2 (5 bases). This CDR3 has 15 amino acids. Germline values: CDR1 LGHDT, CDR2 YNNKEL (reference sequence). V was trimmed by 5 bases and J by 5 bases, leaving 19 bases between them. DNA of the CDR3: TGTGCCAGCAGCTTCCGGCCCCTCCTGAGGGACGAGCAGTACTTC. Its translation: CASSFRPLLRDEQYF.

On this clone itself: One junction end does not reproduce the germline sequence, and a read error may be involved. The V call is TRBV7-7, the J call TRBJ2-3; 10 bases are a match to TRBD2. There are 15 residues in the CDR3. From germline, CDR1 is SSHAT and CDR2 FNYEAQ (reference sequence). CDR3 in amino acids: CASSRGLALTDTQYF. The CDR3 DNA sequence: TGTGCTAGCAGCCGGGGACTAGCGCTCACAGATACGCAGTATTTT.

V gene TRBV19 combines with J gene TRBJ2-1; 8 bases are shared with TRBD1. The CDR3 is 17 residues long. With V trimmed by 3 bases and J by 6 bases, 13 bases remained unmatched. Looked up from germline, CDR1 is LNHDA and CDR2 is SQIVND (reference sequence). For the CDR3, the DNA is TGTGCCAGTAGTATTCACTGGACAGGGAGGTTCTCCAATGAGCAGTTCTTC. It is translated as CASSIHWTGRFSNEQFF.

V is TRBV5-6 and J is TRBJ1-1; 7 positions agree with TRBD1. Germline CDR1 and CDR2: SGHDT and YYEEEE. Trimming took 3 bases from V and 1 from J; bases not matched to a gene: 3. The length of the CDR3 is 14 residues. As DNA, the CDR3 is TGTGCCAGCAGCTCGGACAGGTCGAACACTGAAGCTTTCTTT. It specifies CASSSDRSNTEAFF.

The V gene is TRBV4-2, the J gene TRBJ1-1; D gene unclear. Germline loops: CDR1 LGHNA, CDR2 YNFKEQ. CDR3 length: 14 residues. The V end was cut by 4 bases, the J end by 1 base, with 10 bases between. Written as DNA, the CDR3 is TGTGCCAGCAGCCGTTACAGAGAGAACACTGAAGCTTTCTTT. Translation gives CASSRYRENTEAFF.

This clone has just one count. The J gene is TRBJ2-3, the V gene TRBV27, with TRBD2 identical over 12 bases. Germline trimming cut 6 bases from V and 8 bases from J; bases unmatched to any gene: 12. Looked up from germline, CDR1 is MNHEY and CDR2 is SMNVEV (reference sequence). The CDR3 loop spans 16 amino acids. CDR3 coding DNA: TGTGCCAGCAGCTTCACTCCGGGACTAGCGGGTGGTACGCAGTATTTT. The encoded protein is CASSFTPGLAGGTQYF.

The rearrangement links TRBV24-1 to TRBJ2-3, with TRBD1 as a possible D gene (5 bases). Germline assignment: CDR1 KGHDR and CDR2 SFDVKD. Deletions cut 1 base from V and 2 bases from J, with 12 bases between. This CDR3 has 16 amino acids. The chain's CDR3 is CATSDLEGVDTDTQYF. As DNA, the CDR3 is TGTGCCACCAGTGATTTAGAAGGGGTTGACACAGATACGCAGTATTTT.

The rearrangement uses TRBV6-5 and TRBJ1-2, with D perhaps matching TRBD1 (6 bases). V gave up 6 bases and J gave up 6 bases, with 14 bases separating them. The CDR3 contains 13 residues. Germline CDR1 is MNHEY and CDR2 is SVGAGI. The CDR3 DNA reads TGTGCCAGCAGGGGAGAGAACAGGGATGGCTACACCTTC. Amino acid sequence: CASRGENRDGYTF.

The genes are TRBV13 and TRBJ1-1; no definite D call. V lost 4 bases, J lost 1 base, and 16 bases lay in between. CDR3 length: 16 residues. CDR1 and CDR2 (germline): PRHDT, FYEKMQ (reference sequence). CDR3 DNA: TGTGCCAGCAGCTCCCCCTTGGCGGGGAGGAACACTGAAGCTTTCTTT. Its translation: CASSSPLAGRNTEAFF.

The J gene is TRBJ2-3, the V gene TRBV29-1, with TRBD2 matching over 9 bases. V lost 3 bases and J lost 4; bases outside the gene matches: 5. From germline, CDR1 is SQVTM and CDR2 ANQGSEA. CDR3 size: 14 residues. CDR3 nucleotides: TGCAGCGTTGAGAGGCTAGCGGGACCAGATACGCAGTATTTT. It encodes CSVERLAGPDTQYF.

The CDR3 region has the DNA TGTGCCAGCAGTCACGGACAGACCCCCTACGAGCAGTACTTC. This translates into CASSHGQTPYEQYF. The chain is built from TRBV28 and TRBJ2-7, with a possible D match to TRBD1 (6 bases). This CDR3 contains 14 residues. In germline, CDR1 is MDHEN, CDR2 SYDVKM. The V gene lost 5 bases and the J gene lost 2 bases, with 13 bases spanning the gap. Variable domain in full (rest from reference TRBV28 and TRBJ2-7): DVKVTQSSRYLVKRTGEKVFLECVQDMDHENMFWYRQDPGLGLRLIYFSYDVKMKEKGDIPEGYSVSREKKERFSLILESASTNQTSMYLCASSHGQTPYEQYFGPGTRLTVT.

The chain couples TRBV10-3 to TRBJ1-2; 8 bases map to TRBD1. The junction had 9 bases not matched to a gene; V was cut back by 4 bases and J by 8 bases. The germline gives CDR1 ENHRY, CDR2 SYGVKD. The CDR3 loop spans 14 amino acids. The CDR3 protein is CAISAGTGKEGYTF. In DNA form, the CDR3 reads TGTGCCATCAGTGCAGGGACAGGCAAGGAGGGCTACACCTTC.